A single sample gave rise to the 11 T cell receptor beta chains below, sequenced in a study of CD8+CD57+ T cells in acquired aplastic anemia. It was genomic DNA that served as the template for profiling TCR beta VDJ and CDR3. A single record per CDR3 protein comes from TCRdb applying MiXCR to the reads. The table lists more than 95,000 distinct CDR3 sequences, approximately 36% of them singletons. Sequenced patients had shown CD8+CD57+ cell expansion by flow cytometry. Sequenced input: sorted CD4+, CD8+, or CD8+CD57+ T cells (not recorded which) from PBMCs. These receptors originate from a human donor with aplastic anemia.

This clonotype showed up many times. The genes are TRBV5-1 and TRBJ1-4; D gene unclear. Deletions cut 5 bases from V and 3 bases from J, with 14 bases between. The CDR3 extends over 15 amino acids. Germline V gene data show CDR1 as SGHRS and CDR2 as YFSETQ. The CDR3 bases are TGCGCCAGCAGAGCGCAACCCGGGGCTAATGAAAAACTGTTTTTT. Its translation is CASRAQPGANEKLFF.

The rearrangement links TRBV10-3 to TRBJ2-7; D is perhaps TRBD2 (6 bases). Per germline, CDR1 ENHRY and CDR2 SYGVKD. CDR3 length equals 13 residues. CDR3 in DNA: TGTGCAGCGCGCGGGACTTCCCTATACGAGCAGTACGTC. Its translation is CAARGTSLYEQYV.

The V and J genes are TRBV29-1 and TRBJ1-2; D gene unclear. The CDR3 spans 11 residues. The germline CDR1 and CDR2 sequences are SQVTM and ANQGSEA. CDR3 sequence: CRPEDNYGYTF. DNA for the CDR3: TGCAGGCCGGAGGATAACTATGGCTACACCTTC.

The table lists this clonotype with many counts. This rearrangement joins TRBV12-3 or TRBV12-4 to TRBJ1-3, with a possible D match to TRBD1 (5 bases). CDR3 length equals 13 residues. V gave up 5 bases and J gave up 4 bases, with 9 bases separating them. CDR3 region: CASSIRQGNTIYF. The CDR3 bases are TGTGCCAGCAGTATTCGACAGGGAAACACCATATATTTT.

This clonotype occurred many times. The chain is built from TRBV6-1 and TRBJ1-6; D possibly corresponds to TRBD1 (5 bases). This CDR3 spans 17 amino acids. Trimming cost V 6 bases and J 9 bases, with 24 bases left between them. Per germline, CDR1 MNHNS and CDR2 SASEGT. CDR3 in amino acids: CASSLKGSGTGGSPLHF. CDR3 in DNA: TGTGCCAGCAGCCTTAAGGGAAGCGGGACCGGGGGTTCACCCCTCCACTTT.

This clonotype was picked up many times. The rearrangement links TRBV7-8 to TRBJ2-2, with 7 bases identical to TRBD1. The CDR3 sequence is 15 residues long. Trimming cost V 2 bases and J 5 bases; bases outside gene matches: 5. In germline, CDR1 is SGHVS, CDR2 FQNEAQ. The CDR3 DNA reads TGTGCCAGCAGCTTAATACAGGGGTATACCGGGGAGCTGTTTTTT. Protein: CASSLIQGYTGELFF.

The sample holds a few counts of this clonotype. Likely a read error: the CDR3 ends without its conserved phenylalanine or tryptophan. The J gene is TRBJ1-6, the V gene TRBV7-9; D ambiguous. Deletions cut 3 bases from V and 10 bases from J, with 10 bases between. The CDR3 is 13 residues long. Per the germline V gene, CDR1 is SEHNR and CDR2 is FQNEAQ (reference sequence). In DNA, the CDR3 is TGTGCCAGCAGCTTGACGGGTGGATCACCCCTCCACCTT. Its translation: CASSLTGGSPLHL.

This clonotype has a count of ten or more. This chain connects TRBV7-2 to TRBJ2-5; D remains ambiguous. V shed 4 bases and J shed 1 base, with 16 bases lying between them. The length of the CDR3 is 16 residues. The V gene's germline CDR1 is SGHTA and CDR2 FQGNSA. CDR3 in amino acids: CASSSMGRAAQETQYF. CDR3 DNA: TGTGCCAGCAGCTCCATGGGCCGCGCGGCCCAAGAGACCCAGTACTTC. The complete variable domain, with remaining parts taken from reference TRBV7-2 and TRBJ2-5, reads GAGVSQSPSNKVTEKGKDVELRCDPISGHTALYWYRQSLGQGLEFLIYFQGNSAPDKSGLPSDRFSAERTGGSVSTLTIQRTQQEDSAVYLCASSSMGRAAQETQYFGPGTRLLVL.

V usage is TRBV7-6 and J usage is TRBJ2-6; D unclear. With 5 bases removed from V and 2 bases from J, the gap between germline ends came to 4 bases. Germline lookup yields CDR1 SGHVS and CDR2 FNYEAQ. This CDR3 spans 13 amino acids. The CDR3 DNA reads TGTGCCAGCAGCAGGGCTGGGGCCAACGTCCTGACTTTC. It codes for CASSRAGANVLTF.

This clonotype has a count of ten or more. This rearrangement joins TRBV19 to TRBJ1-2; 12 nucleotides agree with TRBD1. The V and J ends lost 6 bases and 6 bases, in that order; junction bases with no gene match: 5. Germline V CDR1 and CDR2: LNHDA, SQIVND (reference sequence). This CDR3 has 14 residues. CDR3 nucleotide sequence: TGTGCCAGTAGCCGGGACAGGGGGCGGAATGGCTACACCTTC. Translating gives CASSRDRGRNGYTF.

This clonotype has only one observation. The rearrangement links TRBV7-2 to TRBJ2-2; D gene uncertain. Deletions cut 6 bases from V and 5 bases from J, with 7 bases between. The V gene's germline CDR1 is SGHTA and CDR2 FQGNSA. The CDR3 consists of 12 residues. Here the CDR3 DNA reads TGTGCCAGCAGTCATCAAACCGGGGAGCTGTTTTTT. Translating gives CASSHQTGELFF.